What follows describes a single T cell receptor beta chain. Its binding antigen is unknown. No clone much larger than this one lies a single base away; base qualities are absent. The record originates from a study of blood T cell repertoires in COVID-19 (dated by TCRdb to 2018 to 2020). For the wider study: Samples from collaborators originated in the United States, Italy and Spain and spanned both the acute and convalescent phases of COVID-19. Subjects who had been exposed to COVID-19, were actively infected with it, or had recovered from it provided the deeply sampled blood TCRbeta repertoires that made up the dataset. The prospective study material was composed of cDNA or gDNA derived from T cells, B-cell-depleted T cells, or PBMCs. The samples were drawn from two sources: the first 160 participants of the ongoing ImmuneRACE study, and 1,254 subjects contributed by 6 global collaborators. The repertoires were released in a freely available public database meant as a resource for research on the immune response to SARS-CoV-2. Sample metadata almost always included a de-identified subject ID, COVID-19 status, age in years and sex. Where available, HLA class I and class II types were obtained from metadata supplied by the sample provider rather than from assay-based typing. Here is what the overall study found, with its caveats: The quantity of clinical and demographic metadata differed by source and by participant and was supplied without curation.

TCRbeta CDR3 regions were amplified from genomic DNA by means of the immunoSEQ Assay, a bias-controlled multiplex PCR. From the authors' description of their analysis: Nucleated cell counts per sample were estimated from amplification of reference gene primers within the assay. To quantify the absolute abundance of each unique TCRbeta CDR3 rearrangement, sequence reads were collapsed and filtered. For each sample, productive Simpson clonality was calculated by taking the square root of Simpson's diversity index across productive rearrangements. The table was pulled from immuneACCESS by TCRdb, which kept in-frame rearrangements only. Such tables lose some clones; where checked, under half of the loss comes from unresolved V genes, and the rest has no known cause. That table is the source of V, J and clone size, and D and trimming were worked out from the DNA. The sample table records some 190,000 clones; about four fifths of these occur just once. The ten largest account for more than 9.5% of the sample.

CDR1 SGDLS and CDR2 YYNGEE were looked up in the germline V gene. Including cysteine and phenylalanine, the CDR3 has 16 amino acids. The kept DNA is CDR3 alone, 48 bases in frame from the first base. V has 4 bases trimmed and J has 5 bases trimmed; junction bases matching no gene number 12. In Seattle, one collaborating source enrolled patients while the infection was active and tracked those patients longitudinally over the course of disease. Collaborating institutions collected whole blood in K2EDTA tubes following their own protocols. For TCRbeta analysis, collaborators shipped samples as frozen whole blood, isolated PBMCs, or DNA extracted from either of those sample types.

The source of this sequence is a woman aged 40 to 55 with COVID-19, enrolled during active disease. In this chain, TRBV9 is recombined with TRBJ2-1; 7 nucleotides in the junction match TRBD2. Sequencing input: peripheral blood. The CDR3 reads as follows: CASSLRGSSGDNEQFF. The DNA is TGTGCCAGCAGCCTCAGAGGGTCTAGCGGAGACAATGAGCAGTTCTTC.